The rows below give T cell receptor beta chains drawn from one sample of a study of blood T cell repertoires in COVID-19. The assay was immunoSEQ multiplex PCR, and TCRdb's table has in-frame clones only and misses some. The sample contains fewer than 350,000 clones, 90% of which appear only once. The sequencing input was peripheral blood. The receptors stem from a woman aged 25 to 39 with COVID-19, enrolled during active disease. Both conserved end residues are part of each CDR3. D genes are given only for firm matches. Size is omitted from some rows. Given values are once, few, many or a class for expanded clones.

d_gene: TRBD2; v_gene: TRBV3-1/TRBV3-2; abundance: -; j_gene: TRBJ2-1; CDR3aa: CASSQGGLAGNEQFF; CDR3nt: TGTGCCAGCAGCCAAGGTGGGCTAGCGGGAAATGAGCAGTTCTTC
d_gene: TRBD1; v_gene: TRBV19; abundance: -; j_gene: TRBJ1-1; CDR3aa: CASSIEGQGWTEAFF; CDR3nt: TGTGCCAGTAGTATAGAGGGACAGGGGTGGACTGAAGCTTTCTTT
d_gene: -; v_gene: TRBV5-1; abundance: few; j_gene: TRBJ2-7; CDR3aa: CASSLDRESKYEQYF; CDR3nt: TGCGCCAGCAGCTTGGACCGGGAGTCAAAGTACGAGCAGTACTTC
d_gene: -; v_gene: TRBV7-9; abundance: -; j_gene: TRBJ2-7; CDR3aa: CASSLGRSTYEQYF; CDR3nt: TGTGCCAGCAGCTTAGGCCGGTCCACCTACGAGCAGTACTTC
d_gene: -; v_gene: TRBV5-4; abundance: -; j_gene: TRBJ2-7; CDR3aa: CASSFWSVPSREQYF; CDR3nt: TGTGCCAGCAGCTTCTGGTCGGTTCCCTCCAGGGAGCAGTACTTC
d_gene: TRBD2; v_gene: TRBV5-4; abundance: -; j_gene: TRBJ2-7; CDR3aa: CASSVGLAVSYEQYF; CDR3nt: TGTGCCAGCAGCGTTGGACTAGCGGTCTCCTACGAGCAGTACTTC
d_gene: TRBD1; v_gene: TRBV5-1; abundance: -; j_gene: TRBJ1-1; CDR3aa: CASSLGGYNTEAFF; CDR3nt: TGCGCCAGCAGCTTAGGGGGCTATAACACTGAAGCTTTCTTT
d_gene: TRBD2; v_gene: TRBV5-4; abundance: once; j_gene: TRBJ2-5; CDR3aa: CASSWGLAGGPGETQYF; CDR3nt: TGTGCCAGCAGCTGGGGACTAGCGGGAGGCCCGGGGGAGACCCAGTACTTC
d_gene: -; v_gene: TRBV19; abundance: once; j_gene: TRBJ1-5; CDR3aa: CASSRLRLDQPQHF; CDR3nt: TGTGCCAGTAGTCGACTCCGTTTGGATCAGCCCCAGCATTTT
d_gene: TRBD2; v_gene: TRBV7-9; abundance: -; j_gene: TRBJ2-2; CDR3aa: CASSPGGANTGELFF; CDR3nt: TGTGCCAGCAGCCCTGGGGGGGCGAACACCGGGGAGCTGTTTTTT
d_gene: -; v_gene: TRBV28; abundance: -; j_gene: TRBJ2-6; CDR3aa: CASARLQNSGANVLTF; CDR3nt: TGTGCCAGTGCGCGACTTCAGAACTCTGGGGCCAACGTCCTGACTTTC
d_gene: TRBD1; v_gene: TRBV28; abundance: -; j_gene: TRBJ1-2; CDR3aa: CASRTHATGVRRYGYTF; CDR3nt: TGTGCCAGCCGAACGCACGCTACAGGGGTAAGGCGCTATGGCTACACCTTC
d_gene: -; v_gene: TRBV5-4; abundance: -; j_gene: TRBJ2-7; CDR3aa: CASSLAVGLDYEQYF; CDR3nt: TGTGCCAGCAGCTTGGCCGTCGGGTTGGACTACGAGCAGTACTTC
d_gene: TRBD1; v_gene: TRBV19; abundance: -; j_gene: TRBJ1-4; CDR3aa: CASSRNRGRDEKLFF; CDR3nt: TGTGCCAGTAGTCGGAACAGGGGGCGGGATGAAAAACTGTTTTTT
d_gene: -; v_gene: TRBV6-1; abundance: many; j_gene: TRBJ2-7; CDR3aa: CASSEKTDSSYEQYF; CDR3nt: TGTGCCAGCAGTGAAAAGACAGACTCCTCCTACGAGCAGTACTTC
d_gene: -; v_gene: TRBV28; abundance: -; j_gene: TRBJ1-4; CDR3aa: CASREQGREKLFF; CDR3nt: TGTGCCAGCAGGGAACAGGGCCGTGAAAAACTGTTTTTT
d_gene: -; v_gene: TRBV19; abundance: -; j_gene: TRBJ2-7; CDR3aa: CASSIGRREIYEQYF; CDR3nt: TGTGCCAGTAGTATTGGCCGCAGGGAAATTTACGAGCAGTACTTC
d_gene: TRBD1; v_gene: TRBV4-1; abundance: -; j_gene: TRBJ2-5; CDR3aa: CASSQDLQGARETQYF; CDR3nt: TGCGCCAGCAGCCAAGATCTCCAGGGGGCTCGAGAGACCCAGTACTTC
d_gene: -; v_gene: TRBV4-3; abundance: -; j_gene: TRBJ1-1; CDR3aa: CASSQESGPEAFF; CDR3nt: TGCGCCAGCAGCCAAGAAAGCGGCCCCGAGGCTTTCTTT
d_gene: -; v_gene: TRBV5-4; abundance: once; j_gene: TRBJ1-2; CDR3aa: CASSFESGGPYGYTF; CDR3nt: TGTGCCAGCAGCTTCGAAAGTGGGGGCCCTTATGGCTACACCTTC
d_gene: TRBD2; v_gene: TRBV29-1; abundance: -; j_gene: TRBJ2-1; CDR3aa: CSTTILAGGDEQFF; CDR3nt: TGCAGCACCACGATACTAGCGGGAGGTGATGAGCAGTTCTTC
d_gene: TRBD1; v_gene: TRBV14; abundance: -; j_gene: TRBJ1-6; CDR3aa: CASSRTGNNSPLHF; CDR3nt: TGTGCCAGCAGCCGGACAGGGAATAATTCACCCCTCCACTTT
d_gene: TRBD1; v_gene: TRBV5-1; abundance: -; j_gene: TRBJ1-5; CDR3aa: CASSPTGTGINQPQHF; CDR3nt: TGCGCCAGCAGCCCGACCGGGACAGGGATCAATCAGCCCCAGCATTTT
d_gene: -; v_gene: TRBV5-4; abundance: -; j_gene: TRBJ1-1; CDR3aa: CASNMGGSRGEAFF; CDR3nt: TGTGCCAGCAATATGGGAGGCTCTAGAGGTGAAGCTTTCTTT
d_gene: TRBD1; v_gene: TRBV5-8; abundance: -; j_gene: TRBJ1-4; CDR3aa: CASSEGQTTNEKLFF; CDR3nt: TGTGCCAGCAGCGAGGGACAGACAACTAATGAAAAACTGTTTTTT
d_gene: -; v_gene: TRBV27; abundance: -; j_gene: TRBJ1-1; CDR3aa: CASSFLGVTEAFF; CDR3nt: TGTGCCAGCAGTTTTTTAGGGGTCACTGAAGCTTTCTTT
d_gene: TRBD1; v_gene: TRBV4-2; abundance: -; j_gene: TRBJ1-2; CDR3aa: CASSQGPGGSGSAYGYTF; CDR3nt: TGTGCCAGCAGCCAAGGACCAGGGGGGTCGGGGAGTGCCTATGGCTACACCTTC
d_gene: -; v_gene: TRBV12-3/TRBV12-4; abundance: once; j_gene: TRBJ2-1; CDR3aa: CASSLDNNEQFF; CDR3nt: TGTGCCAGCAGTTTGGACAACAATGAGCAGTTCTTC
d_gene: TRBD1; v_gene: TRBV30; abundance: -; j_gene: TRBJ1-1; CDR3aa: CAWATGADEAFF; CDR3nt: TGTGCCTGGGCGACAGGGGCAGATGAAGCTTTCTTT
d_gene: -; v_gene: TRBV11-1; abundance: -; j_gene: TRBJ2-7; CDR3aa: CASSDRRQDGYEQYF; CDR3nt: TGTGCCAGCAGCGACCGGAGACAGGATGGTTACGAGCAGTACTTC
d_gene: TRBD2; v_gene: TRBV19; abundance: -; j_gene: TRBJ2-1; CDR3aa: CASSIATSGGNEQFF; CDR3nt: TGTGCCAGTAGTATAGCAACGTCGGGGGGCAATGAGCAGTTCTTC
d_gene: -; v_gene: TRBV5-6; abundance: once; j_gene: TRBJ2-5; CDR3aa: CASSLEAGGNSGSRWTQYF; CDR3nt: TGTGCCAGCAGCTTGGAGGCAGGGGGCAATAGCGGGAGTCGATGGACCCAGTACTTC
d_gene: -; v_gene: TRBV7-9; abundance: -; j_gene: TRBJ2-7; CDR3aa: CASSPKGGEQYF; CDR3nt: TGTGCCAGCAGCCCCAAAGGCGGGGAGCAGTACTTC
d_gene: -; v_gene: TRBV13; abundance: once; j_gene: TRBJ1-2; CDR3aa: CASSPRWRPYGYTF; CDR3nt: TGTGCCAGCAGCCCGCGATGGAGACCATATGGCTACACCTTC
d_gene: TRBD2; v_gene: TRBV5-1; abundance: -; j_gene: TRBJ2-1; CDR3aa: CASSLTSGSRNEQFF; CDR3nt: TGCGCCAGCAGCTTGACTAGCGGGAGTAGGAATGAGCAGTTCTTC
d_gene: -; v_gene: TRBV9; abundance: once; j_gene: TRBJ1-2; CDR3aa: CASSVEGFGYTF; CDR3nt: TGTGCCAGCAGCGTAGAGGGGTTCGGGTACACCTTC
d_gene: TRBD2; v_gene: TRBV7-9; abundance: -; j_gene: TRBJ2-5; CDR3aa: CASSSSGSGETQYF; CDR3nt: TGTGCCAGCAGCTCCAGCGGGAGTGGCGAGACCCAGTACTTC
d_gene: TRBD2; v_gene: TRBV9; abundance: -; j_gene: TRBJ2-7; CDR3aa: CASSGSGRSYEQYF; CDR3nt: TGTGCCAGCAGCGGAAGCGGGAGGTCTTACGAGCAGTACTTC
d_gene: TRBD1; v_gene: TRBV5-1; abundance: -; j_gene: TRBJ2-7; CDR3aa: CASSRDRDYEQYF; CDR3nt: TGCGCCAGCAGCCGCGACAGGGACTACGAGCAGTACTTC
d_gene: -; v_gene: TRBV24-1; abundance: -; j_gene: TRBJ1-2; CDR3aa: CATSSRLIHQLNYGYTF; CDR3nt: TGTGCCACCAGCAGCCGATTAATCCATCAACTAAACTATGGCTACACCTTC
d_gene: -; v_gene: TRBV7-2; abundance: -; j_gene: TRBJ2-1; CDR3aa: CASSHSPGEQFF; CDR3nt: TGTGCCAGCAGCCACTCTCCGGGTGAGCAGTTCTTC
d_gene: -; v_gene: TRBV9; abundance: -; j_gene: TRBJ2-2; CDR3aa: CASRGRTPNTGELFF; CDR3nt: TGTGCCAGCCGGGGGAGGACTCCGAACACCGGGGAGCTGTTTTTT